This passage covers 11 T cell receptor beta chains from one sample sequenced in a study of read filtering for tumor transcriptome and immune sequencing. The library was built from about 370 ng RNA with molecular barcoded adaptors for alpha/delta and beta/gamma chains. A single record per CDR3 protein comes from TCRdb applying MiXCR to the reads. The top ten clones hold 11% to 15% of a sample with around 60,000 distinct CDR3 sequences, roughly 18% of them seen once. Sequencing input: a population of CD138-negative cells sorted from bone marrow. The receptors were sampled from a donor older than 35 with multiple myeloma.

The V and J genes are TRBV20-1 and TRBJ2-7; D is ambiguous. The CDR3 spans 13 residues. Germline loops: CDR1 DFQATT, CDR2 SNEGSKA (reference sequence). Trimming cost V 2 bases and J 0 bases, with 8 bases left between them. The CDR3 loop is CSARKVISYEQYF. The CDR3 bases are TGCAGTGCTAGAAAAGTTATCTCCTACGAGCAGTACTTC.

This clonotype was recorded many times. The V and J genes are TRBV5-1 and TRBJ1-1; D gene ambiguous. V was trimmed by 0 bases and J by 1 base, leaving 10 bases between them. Looked up from germline, CDR1 is SGHRS and CDR2 is YFSETQ. This CDR3 comprises 15 residues. CDR3 sequence: CASSLARAKNTEAFF. CDR3 DNA: TGCGCCAGCAGCTTGGCCCGGGCGAAGAACACTGAAGCTTTCTTT.

On this clonotype: It may be a read error: a sequence one base away is much more abundant. J is TRBJ2-5 and V is TRBV7-3, with D uncertain. CDR1 is SGHTA and CDR2 is FQGTGA in the germline V gene. The CDR3 is 14 residues long. The V end was cut by 0 bases, the J end by 5 bases, with 10 bases between. CDR3 DNA: TGTGCCAGCAGCTTAACAGGGATCGGCGAGACCCAGTACTTC. Its translation: CASSLTGIGETQYF.

The table lists this clonotype with many counts. The chain recombines TRBV6-6 with TRBJ2-1; D possibly corresponds to TRBD2 (5 bases). V gave up 10 bases and J gave up 14 bases, with 21 bases separating them. CDR3 length: 12 residues. The germline V gene has CDR1 MNHNY and CDR2 SVGAGI (reference sequence). The CDR3 region has the DNA TGTGCCACCATCAACGGACTGTTTAATAAGTTCTTC. Amino acids: CATINGLFNKFF.

This CDR3 is CASSFFGGDSTDTQYF. In nucleotides, the CDR3 is TGTGCCAGCAGTTTTTTTGGAGGAGATAGCACAGATACGCAGTATTTT. This chain uses TRBV12-3 or TRBV12-4 with TRBJ2-3, with a weak D call TRBD2 (5 bases). CDR3 length: 16 residues. Trimming stripped 3 bases from V and 0 bases from J, with 13 bases between.

This clonotype was seen at least ten times. The chain has TRBV14 and TRBJ1-1, with a possible D match to TRBD1 (5 bases). CDR1 is SGHDN, CDR2 FVKESK, per germline. The V gene lost 4 bases and the J gene lost 2 bases, with 11 bases spanning the gap. The CDR3 sequence is 14 residues long. This CDR3 is CASSLGVPNTEAFF. CDR3 in DNA: TGTGCCAGCAGCCTAGGGGTTCCAAACACTGAAGCTTTCTTT.

The chain joins TRBV10-2 to TRBJ2-7, with 13 nucleotides matching TRBD2. The CDR3 is 14 residues long. CDR1 WSHSY and CDR2 SAAADI come from the germline V gene. The ends lost 8 bases at V and 9 bases at J; junction bases unmatched: 10. The DNA of the CDR3 is TGCGCCAGCCTACCACTAGCGGGGGGGCCGGCGCAGTACTTC. Its protein product is CASLPLAGGPAQYF.

This clonotype was seen many times. CDR3 sequence: CASRTGTGHLSTGELFF. In nucleotides, the CDR3 is TGTGCCAGCAGAACCGGGACAGGCCACCTGAGCACCGGGGAGCTGTTTTTT. V is TRBV12-3 or TRBV12-4 and J is TRBJ2-2; 8 positions match TRBD1. The V segment lost 6 bases and the J segment 4 bases; nucleotides outside the gene matches: 13. The CDR3 consists of 17 residues.

This clonotype was seen many times. V and J are TRBV11-2 and TRBJ2-5, with 10 bases aligning to TRBD1. Losses at the gene ends were 5 bases for V and 4 bases for J; bases not matched to a gene: 7. This CDR3 is built from 15 residues. The germline V gene has CDR1 SGHAT and CDR2 FQNNGV. CDR3 nucleotide sequence: TGTGCCAGCAGCCCCGGGACAGGGGAGCGAGAGACCCAGTACTTC. Its translation is CASSPGTGERETQYF.

This clonotype was seen ten or more times. This chain uses TRBV27 with TRBJ2-1; weak D call: TRBD2 (7 bases). CDR1 is MNHEY, CDR2 SMNVEV, per germline (reference sequence). V shed 8 bases and J shed 2 bases, with 16 bases lying between them. The CDR3 runs to 15 residues. The CDR3 DNA sequence: TGTGCCAGCTCGGGGGGCGCGTTTACCTACAATGAGCAGTTCTTC. Encoded protein: CASSGGAFTYNEQFF.

This clonotype was seen repeatedly, ten times or more. This chain joins TRBV12-3 or TRBV12-4 and TRBJ1-2; D call uncertain. Trimming removed 0 bases from V and 8 bases from J, with 16 bases in between. The CDR3 has 15 residues. This chain's CDR3 is CASSLAFRGSRGYTF. In nucleotides, the CDR3 is TGTGCCAGCAGTTTAGCATTTCGGGGTTCGCGCGGCTACACCTTC.